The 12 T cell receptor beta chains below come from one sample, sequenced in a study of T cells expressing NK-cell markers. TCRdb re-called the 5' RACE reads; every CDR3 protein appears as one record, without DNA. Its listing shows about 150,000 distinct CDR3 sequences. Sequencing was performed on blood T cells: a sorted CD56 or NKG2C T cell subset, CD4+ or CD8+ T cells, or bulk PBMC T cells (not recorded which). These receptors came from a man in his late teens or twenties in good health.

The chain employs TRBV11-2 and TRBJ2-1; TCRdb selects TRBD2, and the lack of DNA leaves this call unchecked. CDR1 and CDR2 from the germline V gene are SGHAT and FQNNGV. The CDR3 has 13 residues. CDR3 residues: CASTSLANNEQFF.

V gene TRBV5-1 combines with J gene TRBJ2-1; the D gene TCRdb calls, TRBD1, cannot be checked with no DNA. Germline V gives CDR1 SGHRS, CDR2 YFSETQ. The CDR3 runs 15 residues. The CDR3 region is CASRASGTNYNEQFF.

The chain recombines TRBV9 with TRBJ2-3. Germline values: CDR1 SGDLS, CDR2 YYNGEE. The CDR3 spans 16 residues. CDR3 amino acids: CASSVDRETRTDTQYF.

CDR3 amino acids: CASSSWGTGARNEQFF. The chain employs TRBV19 and TRBJ2-1; TCRdb gives TRBD1 as the D gene, but with no DNA this cannot be confirmed. The CDR3 totals 16 residues. Germline V gene sequence: CDR1 LNHDA, CDR2 SQIVND (reference sequence). Supplemented by reference TRBV19 and TRBJ2-1, the full variable domain reads DGGITQSPKYLFRKEGQNVTLSCEQNLNHDAMYWYRQDPGQGLRLIYYSQIVNDFQKGDIAEGYSVSREKKESFPLTVTSAQKNPTAFYLCASSSWGTGARNEQFFGPGTRLTVL.

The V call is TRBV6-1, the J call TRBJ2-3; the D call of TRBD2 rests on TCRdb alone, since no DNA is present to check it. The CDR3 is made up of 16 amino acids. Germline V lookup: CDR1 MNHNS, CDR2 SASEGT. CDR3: CASSPPGGGLVDTQYF.

This CDR3 reads CASSFGTDTYTF. The chain employs TRBV7-9 and TRBJ1-2. CDR1 SEHNR and CDR2 FQNEAQ come from the germline V gene (reference sequence). This CDR3 is built from 12 residues.

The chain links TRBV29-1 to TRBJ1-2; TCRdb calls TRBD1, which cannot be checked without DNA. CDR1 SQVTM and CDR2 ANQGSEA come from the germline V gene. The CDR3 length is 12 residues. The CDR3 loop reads CSVKQGRDGYTF.

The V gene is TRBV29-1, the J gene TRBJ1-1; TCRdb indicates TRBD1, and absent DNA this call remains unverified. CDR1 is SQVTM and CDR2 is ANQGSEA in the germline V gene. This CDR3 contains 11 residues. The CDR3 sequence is CSVPRAGEAFF.

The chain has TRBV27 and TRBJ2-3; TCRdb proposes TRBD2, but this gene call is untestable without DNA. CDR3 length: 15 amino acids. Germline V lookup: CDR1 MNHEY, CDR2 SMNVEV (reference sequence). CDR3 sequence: CASSLLGPSGDTQYF.

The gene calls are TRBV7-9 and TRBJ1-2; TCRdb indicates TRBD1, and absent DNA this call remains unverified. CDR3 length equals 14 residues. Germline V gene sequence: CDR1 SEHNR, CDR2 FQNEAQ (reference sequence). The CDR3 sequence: CASSLGWGQSGYTF.

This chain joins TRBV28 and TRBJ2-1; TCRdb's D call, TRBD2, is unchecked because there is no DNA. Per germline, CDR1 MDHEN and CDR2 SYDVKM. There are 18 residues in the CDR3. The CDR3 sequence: CASSFPRLAGGHDNEQFF. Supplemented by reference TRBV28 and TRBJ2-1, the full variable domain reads DVKVTQSSRYLVKRTGEKVFLECVQDMDHENMFWYRQDPGLGLRLIYFSYDVKMKEKGDIPEGYSVSREKKERFSLILESASTNQTSMYLCASSFPRLAGGHDNEQFFGPGTRLTVL.

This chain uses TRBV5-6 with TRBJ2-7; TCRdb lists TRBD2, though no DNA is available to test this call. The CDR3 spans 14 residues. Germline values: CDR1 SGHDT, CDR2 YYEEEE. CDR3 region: CASSLVGLSYEQYF.